The rows below give T cell receptor beta chains drawn from one sample of a study of type 1 and type 2 diabetes patients. Each CDR3 protein is one row after TCRdb ran MiXCR on the multiplex PCR reads. The sample has 270,000 or so distinct CDR3 sequences, around 50% seen once. The specimen was peripheral blood mononuclear cells (PBMCs). The receptors were sampled from a man between 18 and 29 years old with type 2 diabetes. Both conserved end residues are trimmed from each CDR3. The order of the fields is CDR3 protein, J gene, V gene.

AISDPPGGVEDQETQY | TRBJ2-5 | TRBV10-3
ASSQDSYNEQF | TRBJ2-1 | TRBV7-6
ASMGPQDRNTEAF | TRBJ1-1 | TRBV2
ASSFRRGSSYNEQF | TRBJ2-1 | TRBV12-3/TRBV12-4
ASSLAGVDNSPLH | TRBJ1-6 | TRBV5-1
ASSVEGAYEQY | TRBJ2-7 | TRBV7-3
AWKGRGHYGYT | TRBJ1-2 | TRBV30
SARPLAPSQF | TRBJ2-1 | TRBV20-1
ASTQLNTEAF | TRBJ1-1 | TRBV11-3
ASSHLGGHEQF | . | TRBV28
ASSSDTNNSPLH | TRBJ1-6 | TRBV6-5
ASRDTGELF | TRBJ2-2 | TRBV14
ASSRTGVATEAF | TRBJ1-1 | TRBV4-2
ATMDRAYNEQF | TRBJ2-1 | TRBV24-1
ASSPLDSLGAEAF | TRBJ1-1 | TRBV19
ASSFTSSTNTGELF | TRBJ2-2 | TRBV9
ASNGYLTRDIRGSSGNTIY | TRBJ1-3 | TRBV2
ASSPWTGQNEKLF | TRBJ1-4 | TRBV7-2
ASSLAQKNSPLH | TRBJ1-6 | TRBV7-3
AWSEADHNEQF | TRBJ2-1 | TRBV30
ASSYRGYSEAF | TRBJ1-1 | TRBV6-5
ASSPPFTGVNTEAF | TRBJ1-1 | TRBV18
AWSRSGNEKLF | TRBJ1-4 | TRBV30
ASIPGQGIYEQY | TRBJ2-7 | TRBV6-6
ASSLATAPHYT | TRBJ1-2 | TRBV7-2
ASSLASGGGYEQY | TRBJ2-7 | TRBV7-2
ASSLSGPRSEAF | TRBJ1-1 | TRBV7-2